The present T cell receptor beta chain was sequenced within a study of PD-1 blockade in classical Hodgkin lymphoma. To note about this clone: Its cognate antigen is unknown.

The germline CDR1 and CDR2 sequences are DFQATT and SNEGSKA (reference sequence). The CDR3 contains 10 residues. Trimming took 8 bases from V and 8 from J, leaving 12 bases between them. Generated by immunoSEQ multiplex PCR, the TCRdb table keeps only in-frame clones and is missing some. The table has roughly 3,000 clones, around 74% seen once. Study results and caveats: Nivolumab initiated under 1 year post-ASCT led to patient exclusion.

As to time point: cycle 4 day 1 (C4D1), after five to seven weeks of nivolumab. Each patient experienced a relapse that followed autologous stem cell transplantation, and brentuximab vedotin exposure varied. Isolated CD8+ T cells were derived from thawed PBMCs through magnetic negative selection. J is TRBJ1-1 and V is TRBV20-1, with D maybe TRBD1 (6 bases). This TCR was sampled from a human donor with classical Hodgkin lymphoma. This specimen consisted of CD8+ T cells from blood, obtained before the fourth cycle of nivolumab. The CDR3 spells CSRRGAEAFF. The DNA of the CDR3 is TGCAGTAGGAGGGGGGCCGAAGCTTTCTTT.